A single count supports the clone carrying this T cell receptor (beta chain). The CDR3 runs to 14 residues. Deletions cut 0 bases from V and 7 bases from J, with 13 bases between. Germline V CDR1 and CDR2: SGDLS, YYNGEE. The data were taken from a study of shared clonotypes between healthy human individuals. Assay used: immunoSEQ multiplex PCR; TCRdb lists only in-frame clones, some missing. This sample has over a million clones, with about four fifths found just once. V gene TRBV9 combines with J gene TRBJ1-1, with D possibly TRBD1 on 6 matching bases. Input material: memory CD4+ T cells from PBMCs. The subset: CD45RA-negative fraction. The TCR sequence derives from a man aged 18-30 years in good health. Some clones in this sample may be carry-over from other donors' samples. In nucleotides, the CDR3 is TGTGCCAGCAGCGTAGTTTCCAGGGGCGGTGAAGCTTTCTTT. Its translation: CASSVVSRGGEAFF.